The subject of this entry is one TCR beta chain. The sample belongs to a study of shared clonotypes between healthy human individuals. In the study overall: Per-donor plates numbered three CD4 naive, three CD4 memory, two CD8 naive and one CD8 memory.

Per sorted-subset replicate PCR, input was 150 to 250 ng DNA, representing about 32,000 T cell genomes. Assay used: immunoSEQ multiplex PCR; TCRdb lists only in-frame clones, some missing. The sample holds a few million clones; 90% to 97% are singletons and the top ten take roughly 0.13%. Both subsets, CD45RA+ naive and CD45RA-negative memory, were split from the CD4+ cells. Source material: naive CD4+ T cells sorted from blood. Subset: CD45RA+ positively selected. The clonotype comes from a man between 18 and 29 years old in good health.

The CDR3 loop is CASSPTPDRVSSPLHF. The DNA for the CDR3 is TGCGCCAGCAGCCCTACACCCGACAGGGTTAGTTCACCCCTCCACTTT. The rearrangement uses TRBV5-1 and TRBJ1-6; 7 nucleotides agree with TRBD1. This CDR3 has 16 amino acids. After removal of 4 bases from V and 9 bases from J, the junction contained 13 bases not matched to a gene. The germline V gene encodes CDR1 SGHRS and CDR2 YFSETQ. Supplemented by reference TRBV5-1 and TRBJ1-6, the full variable domain reads KAGVTQTPRYLIKTRGQQVTLSCSPISGHRSVSWYQQTPGQGLQFLFEYFSETQRNKGNFPGRFSGRQFSNSRSEMNVSTLELGDSALYLCASSPTPDRVSSPLHFGNGTRLTVT.